This T cell receptor beta chain stems from a study of vaccination and CD4 T cells after COVID-19. Turning to the study itself: Every participant had a vaccine, which was either BNT162b2 or mRNA-1273, given in two doses. Overlapping spike peptides from SARS-CoV-2, HCoV-NL63, HCoV-OC43 and HCoV-229E served to stimulate the cells.

Stated treatment: approximately 9-day PBMC culture with coronavirus spike peptide pools or control peptides (ViraFEST assay). Note on this clonotype: Its target is unknown.

Researchers used the Oncomine TCR Beta short-read assay to sequence DNA from cultured CD4+ T cells. The genomic DNA was obtained from cultured CD4+ T cells by extraction with the QIAamp micro DNA kit. MiXCR, run by TCRdb on the PCR reads, gives a single entry per CDR3 protein. The table records about 20,000 distinct CDR3 sequences, 46% of them present only once. General study results and limits: A median approximately 86% of convalescent patients' SARS-CoV-2-reactive clones emerged only after vaccination.

Sequencing used CD4+ T cells from blood, cultured in vitro, obtained after SARS-CoV-2 vaccination. The receptor was derived from a human donor who had recovered from COVID-19.

CDR3 bases: TGTGCCAGCAGTTTCGATCAGGGAGACTCACCCCTCCACTTT. The encoded protein is CASSFDQGDSPLHF. This sequence joins TRBV6-5 and TRBJ1-6, with D possibly TRBD1 on 5 matching bases. The V gene lost 4 bases and the J gene lost 10 bases, with 14 bases spanning the gap. The germline V gene encodes CDR1 MNHEY and CDR2 SVGAGI. This CDR3 comprises 14 residues.